Below, 7 T cell receptor beta chains from the same sample are listed, as sequenced in a study of patients and donors after allogeneic stem cell transplantation. TCRdb re-called the RT-PCR reads through MiXCR, storing one row per CDR3 protein. Among fewer than 13,000 distinct CDR3 sequences listed, roughly a fifth were seen once. What was sequenced was blood, either unsorted or a sorted T cell fraction (not recorded which). These receptors were collected from a human donor who was either an allogeneic HSCT recipient or a stem cell or donor lymphocyte infusion donor (not recorded which). It is not recorded whose cells these are; they may come from a transplant donor.

The chain combines TRBV5-5 with TRBJ1-2; D is uncertain. CDR1 is SGHKS and CDR2 is YYEKEE in the germline V gene (reference sequence). Trimming stripped 2 bases from V and 8 bases from J, with 10 bases between. The CDR3 contains 12 residues. The CDR3: CASSFESWGYTF. DNA of the CDR3: TGTGCCAGCAGCTTTGAATCGTGGGGCTACACCTTC.

The chain links TRBV18 to TRBJ1-2, with D unresolved. Germline V gene data show CDR1 as KGHSH and CDR2 as LQKENI. This CDR3 comprises 14 residues. Trimming pared 4 bases from V and 7 bases from J, leaving 16 bases between. CDR3: CASSLGSLSGGYTF. In nucleotides, the CDR3 is TGTGCCAGCTCACTGGGCAGCCTCTCGGGTGGCTACACCTTC.

This clonotype was observed a few times. This chain joins TRBV7-9 and TRBJ2-7; 8 nucleotides agree with TRBD1. With V trimmed by 5 bases and J by 6 bases, 3 bases remained unmatched. The CDR3 runs 12 residues. Germline V gene lookup returns CDR1 SEHNR and CDR2 FQNEAQ (reference sequence). For the CDR3, the DNA is TGTGCCAGCAGCCCTGGACAGGGCGAGCAGTACTTC. This gives the protein CASSPGQGEQYF.

This clonotype was counted ten times or more. CDR3 coding DNA: TGCGCCAGCAGCTTGAGTGGGAACGAGCAGTACTTC. Its translation is CASSLSGNEQYF. This chain joins TRBV5-1 and TRBJ2-7; no firm D call. The V gene lost 1 base and the J gene lost 5 bases, with 7 bases spanning the gap. The CDR3 extends over 12 amino acids. The germline V gene has CDR1 SGHRS and CDR2 YFSETQ.

This clonotype is termed medium-sized. J is TRBJ1-2 and V is TRBV6-5; TRBD1 matches 9 bases. This CDR3 has 14 amino acids. Germline trimming cut 5 bases from V and 4 bases from J; bases unmatched to any gene: 5. Per germline, CDR1 MNHEY and CDR2 SVGAGI. CDR3 protein: CASSPLDRGYGYTF. DNA for the CDR3: TGTGCCAGCAGTCCGTTGGACAGGGGCTATGGCTACACCTTC.

The V and J genes are TRBV2 and TRBJ2-7; 13 bases line up with TRBD2. Germline V gene data show CDR1 as SNHLY and CDR2 as FYNNEI. The CDR3 totals 17 residues. The ends lost 5 bases at V and 7 bases at J; junction bases unmatched: 14. CDR3 amino acids: CASSYTSGGARPREQYF. CDR3 nucleotides: TGTGCCAGCAGTTATACTAGCGGGGGGGCTAGGCCTCGGGAGCAGTACTTC.

The chain couples TRBV18 to TRBJ1-2, with a tentative D call TRBD1 (6 bases). V was pared by 3 bases and J by 4 bases, with 12 bases between. The CDR3 is 14 amino acids. The germline V gene has CDR1 KGHSH and CDR2 LQKENI. The CDR3 is CASSPGQTRYGYTF. CDR3 coding DNA: TGTGCCAGCTCACCCGGACAGACTCGCTATGGCTACACCTTC.